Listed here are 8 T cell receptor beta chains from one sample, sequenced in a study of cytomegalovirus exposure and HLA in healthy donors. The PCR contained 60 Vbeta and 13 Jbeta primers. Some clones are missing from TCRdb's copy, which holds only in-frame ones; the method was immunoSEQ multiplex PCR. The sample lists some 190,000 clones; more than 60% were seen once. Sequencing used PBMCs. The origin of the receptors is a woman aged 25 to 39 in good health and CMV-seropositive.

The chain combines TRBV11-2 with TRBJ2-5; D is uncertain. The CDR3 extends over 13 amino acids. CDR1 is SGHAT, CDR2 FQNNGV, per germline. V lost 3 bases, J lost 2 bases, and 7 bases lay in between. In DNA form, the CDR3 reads TGTGCCAGCAGCTTTCATCAACAAGAGACCCAGTACTTC. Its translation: CASSFHQQETQYF. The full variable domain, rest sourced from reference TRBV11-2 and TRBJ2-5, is EAGVAQSPRYKIIEKRQSVAFWCNPISGHATLYWYQQILGQGPKLLIQFQNNGVVDDSQLPKDRFSAERLKGVDSTLKIQPAKLEDSAVYLCASSFHQQETQYFGPGTRLLVL.

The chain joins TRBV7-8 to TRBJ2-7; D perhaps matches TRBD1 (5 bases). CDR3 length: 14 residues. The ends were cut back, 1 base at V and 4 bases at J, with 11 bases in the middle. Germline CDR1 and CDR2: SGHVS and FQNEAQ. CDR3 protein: CASSLVAGIYEQYF. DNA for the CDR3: TGTGCCAGCAGCTTAGTCGCAGGGATTTACGAGCAGTACTTC.

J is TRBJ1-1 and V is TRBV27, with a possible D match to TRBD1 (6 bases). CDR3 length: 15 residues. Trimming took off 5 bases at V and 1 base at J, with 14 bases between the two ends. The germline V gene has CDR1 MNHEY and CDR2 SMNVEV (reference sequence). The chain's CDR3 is CASSASQGPNTEAFF. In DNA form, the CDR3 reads TGTGCCAGCAGTGCCTCACAGGGACCGAACACTGAAGCTTTCTTT.

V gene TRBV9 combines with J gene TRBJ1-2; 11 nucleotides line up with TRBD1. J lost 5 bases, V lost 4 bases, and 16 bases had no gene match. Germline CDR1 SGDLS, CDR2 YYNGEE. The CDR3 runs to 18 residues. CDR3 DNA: TGTGCCAGCAGCTACCATTTTCTCGGGGACAGGGGGGAATATGGCTACACCTTC. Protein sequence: CASSYHFLGDRGEYGYTF.

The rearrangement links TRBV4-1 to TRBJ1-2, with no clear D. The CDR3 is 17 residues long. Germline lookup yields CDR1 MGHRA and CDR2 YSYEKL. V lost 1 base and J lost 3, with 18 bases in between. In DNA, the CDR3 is TGCGCCAGCAGCCAAGCGAGGTCCGAGGTGTGGGACTATGGCTACACCTTC. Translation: CASSQARSEVWDYGYTF.

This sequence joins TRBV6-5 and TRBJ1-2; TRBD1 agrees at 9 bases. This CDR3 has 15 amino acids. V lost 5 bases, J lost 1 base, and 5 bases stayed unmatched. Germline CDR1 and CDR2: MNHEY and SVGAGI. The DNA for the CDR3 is TGTGCCAGCAGTAGGGGACAGGGTAATAACTATGGCTACACCTTC. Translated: CASSRGQGNNYGYTF.

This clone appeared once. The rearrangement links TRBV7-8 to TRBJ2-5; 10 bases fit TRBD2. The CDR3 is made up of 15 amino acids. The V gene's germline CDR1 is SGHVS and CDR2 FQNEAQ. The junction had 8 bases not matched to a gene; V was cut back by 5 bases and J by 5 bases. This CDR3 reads CASSALAGDGETQYF. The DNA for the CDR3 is TGTGCCAGCAGCGCTCTAGCGGGAGATGGGGAGACCCAGTACTTC.

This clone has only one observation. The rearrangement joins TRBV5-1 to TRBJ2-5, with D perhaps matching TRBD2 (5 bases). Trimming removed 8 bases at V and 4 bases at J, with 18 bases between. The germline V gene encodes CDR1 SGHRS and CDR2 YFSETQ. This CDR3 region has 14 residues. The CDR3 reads CASSESGMGETQYF. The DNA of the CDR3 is TGCGCCAGTAGCGAGTCGGGGATGGGAGAGACCCAGTACTTC.